These 9 T cell receptor beta chains were all obtained from the same sample, sequenced in a study of cytomegalovirus exposure and HLA in healthy donors (dated by TCRdb to 2015 to 2018). The library was obtained by the immunoSEQ multiplex PCR assay. For the multiplex PCR, a mixture combining 60 forward primers for TCR Vbeta segments and 13 reverse primers for TCR Jbeta segments was used. The table was pulled from immuneACCESS by TCRdb, which kept in-frame rearrangements only. Such tables lose some clones; where checked, under half of the loss comes from unresolved V genes, and the rest has no known cause. This sample comprises 210,000 or so clones, approximately 87% of them detected only once. The top ten clones comprise 1.3% of the sample. The sequenced material came from PBMCs. These receptors came from a man aged 30 to 45 in good health and CMV-seronegative.

This rearrangement joins TRBV19 to TRBJ1-5, with 7 bases identical to TRBD1. Germline V gene sequence: CDR1 LNHDA, CDR2 SQIVND (reference sequence). The trim removed 7 bases at V and 4 bases at J, leaving 10 bases unmatched. The CDR3 consists of 15 residues. The CDR3 sequence: CASKETGSPNQPQHF. CDR3 DNA: TGTGCCAGTAAGGAGACAGGGTCACCAAATCAGCCCCAGCATTTT.

There are a few counts of this clone. The chain links TRBV6-5 to TRBJ2-7, with 8 bases lining up with TRBD1. Losses at the gene ends were 5 bases for V and 3 bases for J; bases not matched to a gene: 3. This CDR3 is built from 13 residues. CDR1 is MNHEY, CDR2 SVGAGI, per germline. The CDR3, as DNA: TGTGCCAGCAGTCCGGGACAGGACTACGAGCAGTACTTC. This gives the protein CASSPGQDYEQYF.

The V and J genes are TRBV5-1 and TRBJ2-6; TRBD2 aligns across 9 bases. The trim removed 2 bases at V and 4 bases at J, leaving 13 bases unmatched. The CDR3 loop spans 19 amino acids. From germline, CDR1 is SGHRS and CDR2 YFSETQ. In DNA form, the CDR3 reads TGCGCCAGCAGCTTATTCGCGGCGGGAGGGCCTATGGGGGCCAACGTCCTGACTTTC. Residues: CASSLFAAGGPMGANVLTF. Full variable domain (outside the CDR3, taken from reference TRBV5-1 and TRBJ2-6): KAGVTQTPRYLIKTRGQQVTLSCSPISGHRSVSWYQQTPGQGLQFLFEYFSETQRNKGNFPGRFSGRQFSNSRSEMNVSTLELGDSALYLCASSLFAAGGPMGANVLTFGAGSRLTVL.

The chain has TRBV28 and TRBJ1-3; 8 nucleotides agree with TRBD1. Germline V gene sequence: CDR1 MDHEN, CDR2 SYDVKM. This CDR3 spans 16 amino acids. V was clipped by 6 bases and J by 2 bases; unmatched bases: 9. This chain's CDR3 is CASRELGTGPGNTIYF. The CDR3 DNA reads as TGTGCCAGCAGGGAACTCGGGACAGGCCCTGGAAACACCATATATTTT.

The chain combines TRBV7-2 with TRBJ1-2; D possibly corresponds to TRBD1 (6 bases). Between the trimmed V and J ends, which lost 5 bases and 5 bases, there was a span of 15 bases. CDR1 is SGHTA and CDR2 is FQGNSA in the germline V gene. This CDR3 is built from 14 residues. As DNA, the CDR3 is TGTGCCAGCAGCCCTACTGTTCAGGGGTATGGCTACACCTTC. Its translation is CASSPTVQGYGYTF.

The rearrangement joins TRBV7-2 to TRBJ1-3; 7 bases line up with TRBD1. This CDR3 comprises 15 residues. Trimming cost V 4 bases and J 2 bases; bases outside gene matches: 5. The germline V gene has CDR1 SGHTA and CDR2 FQGNSA. The chain's CDR3 is CASSSYRGTGNTIYF. CDR3 nucleotide sequence: TGTGCCAGCAGCTCCTACAGGGGAACTGGAAACACCATATATTTT.

The V and J genes are TRBV6-5 and TRBJ2-3; 7 bases are a match to TRBD1. Per germline, CDR1 MNHEY and CDR2 SVGAGI. The CDR3 contains 12 residues. V dropped 7 bases and J dropped 6; count of bases not matched to a gene: 4. The CDR3 loop is CASNIQGDTQYF. Written as DNA, the CDR3 is TGTGCCAGCAATATACAGGGGGATACGCAGTATTTT.

V is TRBV6-5 and J is TRBJ1-4; 7 nucleotides align to TRBD1. The CDR3 is 16 amino acids. After removal of 4 bases from V and 7 bases from J, the junction contained 12 bases not matched to a gene. Looked up from germline, CDR1 is MNHEY and CDR2 is SVGAGI. The CDR3 reads CASSLTGVRIGEKLFF. Written as DNA, the CDR3 is TGTGCCAGCAGTTTAACAGGGGTTCGTATAGGTGAAAAACTGTTTTTT.

This clone has just a few counts. This chain links TRBV6-6 with TRBJ1-3; 7 nucleotides agree with TRBD1. The trim removed 5 bases at V and 4 bases at J, leaving 8 bases unmatched. The length of the CDR3 is 15 residues. Germline values: CDR1 MNHNY, CDR2 SVGAGI (reference sequence). Written as DNA, the CDR3 is TGTGCCAGCAGTCGACGAGACAGGGACGGAAACACCATATATTTT. Residues: CASSRRDRDGNTIYF.